This T cell receptor (beta chain) was sequenced for a study of blood T cell repertoires in COVID-19. The wider study: From the United States, Italy and Spain came samples of acute and convalescent COVID-19. The cDNA or gDNA used as material had been derived from T cells, B-cell-depleted T cells, or PBMCs.

Original handling: Reference gene primer amplification in the assay estimated nucleated cell counts. Only in-frame clones appear in the TCRdb table, and some are missing; sequencing was by immunoSEQ multiplex PCR. For V, J and clone size, that table is used; D and trimming come from the DNA. The data contain about 39,000 clones, approximately 96% of them singletons. The CDR3 is 17 residues long. The V gene lost 0 bases and the J gene lost 6 bases, with 15 bases spanning the gap. Looked up from germline, CDR1 is LGHNT and CDR2 is FRNRAP. Source material: peripheral blood. The rearrangement joins TRBV12-5 to TRBJ1-6; TRBD1 is a possible D gene (6 bases). The clonotype originates from a human donor with active COVID-19. The donor label of this sample is uncertain. Here the CDR3 DNA reads TGTGCTAGTGGTTTGGTACTAGGACAGTTCGGTAATTCACCCCTCCACTTT. It is translated as CASGLVLGQFGNSPLHF.